This section outlines one T cell receptor (beta chain) sequence together with its context. As originally analysed: The assay estimated nucleated cells by amplifying reference gene primers. Assay used: immunoSEQ multiplex PCR; TCRdb lists only in-frame clones, some missing. V and J calls and clone size come straight from that table; D and trimming were deduced from the DNA. The sample has over 200,000 clones, over 80% seen once. Germline V lookup: CDR1 SNHLY, CDR2 FYNNEI. Trimming pared 1 base from V and 3 bases from J, leaving 4 bases between. The CDR3 covers 13 residues. While infection was still active, Seattle patients were enrolled and then followed longitudinally. This entry comes from a study of blood T cell repertoires in COVID-19. Overall study: From the United States, Italy and Spain came samples of acute and convalescent COVID-19. In each case, the material was cDNA or gDNA derived from T cells, B-cell-depleted T cells, or PBMCs.

Input material: peripheral blood. The clonotype was recovered from a woman in her 30s with COVID-19, enrolled during active disease. J is TRBJ1-5 and V is TRBV2; no clear D. As DNA, the CDR3 is TGTGCCAGCAGTGAAGGGCCCAATCAGCCCCAGCATTTT. Translating gives CASSEGPNQPQHF.